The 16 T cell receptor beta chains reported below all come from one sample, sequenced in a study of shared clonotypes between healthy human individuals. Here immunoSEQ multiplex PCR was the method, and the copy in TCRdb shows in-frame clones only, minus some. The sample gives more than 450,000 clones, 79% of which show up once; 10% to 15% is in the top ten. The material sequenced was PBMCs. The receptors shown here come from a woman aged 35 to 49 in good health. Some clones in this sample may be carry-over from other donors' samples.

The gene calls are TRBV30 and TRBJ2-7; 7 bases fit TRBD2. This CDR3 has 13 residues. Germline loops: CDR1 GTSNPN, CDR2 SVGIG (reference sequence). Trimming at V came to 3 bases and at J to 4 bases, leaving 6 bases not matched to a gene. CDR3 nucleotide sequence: TGTGCCTGGAGCCGGGGGGATTTATACGAGCAGTACTTC. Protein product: CAWSRGDLYEQYF.

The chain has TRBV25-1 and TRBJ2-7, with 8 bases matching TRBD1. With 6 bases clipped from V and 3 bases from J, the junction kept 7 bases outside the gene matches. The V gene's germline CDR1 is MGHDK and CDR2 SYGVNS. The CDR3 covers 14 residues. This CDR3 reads CASSRGRLYYEQYF. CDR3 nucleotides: TGTGCCAGCAGCAGGGGGCGTTTGTACTACGAGCAGTACTTC.

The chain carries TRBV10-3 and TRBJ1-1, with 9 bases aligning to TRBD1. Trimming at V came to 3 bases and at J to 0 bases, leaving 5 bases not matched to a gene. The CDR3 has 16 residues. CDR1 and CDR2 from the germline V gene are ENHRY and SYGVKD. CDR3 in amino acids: CAISETGGLLNTEAFF. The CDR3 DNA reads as TGTGCCATCAGTGAAACAGGGGGCTTATTGAACACTGAAGCTTTCTTT.

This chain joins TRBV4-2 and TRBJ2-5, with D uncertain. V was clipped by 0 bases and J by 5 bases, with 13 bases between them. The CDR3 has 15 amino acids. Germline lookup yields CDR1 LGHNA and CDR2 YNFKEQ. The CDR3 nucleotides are TGTGCCAGCAGCCAAGATGAGAAGCTTTGGGAGACCCAGTACTTC. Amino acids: CASSQDEKLWETQYF.

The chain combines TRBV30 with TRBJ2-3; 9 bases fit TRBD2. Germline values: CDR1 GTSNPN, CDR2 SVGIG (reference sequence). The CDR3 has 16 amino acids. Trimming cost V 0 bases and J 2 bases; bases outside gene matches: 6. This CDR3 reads CAWSVQLAGYTDTQYF. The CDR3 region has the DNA TGTGCCTGGAGTGTACAGCTAGCGGGATACACAGATACGCAGTATTTT.

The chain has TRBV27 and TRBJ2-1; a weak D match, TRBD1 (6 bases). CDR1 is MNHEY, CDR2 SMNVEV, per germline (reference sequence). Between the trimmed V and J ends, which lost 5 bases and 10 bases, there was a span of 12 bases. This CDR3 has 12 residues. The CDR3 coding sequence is TGTGCCAGCAGTCCCTTAGACAGGGAGCAGTTCTTC. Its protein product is CASSPLDREQFF.

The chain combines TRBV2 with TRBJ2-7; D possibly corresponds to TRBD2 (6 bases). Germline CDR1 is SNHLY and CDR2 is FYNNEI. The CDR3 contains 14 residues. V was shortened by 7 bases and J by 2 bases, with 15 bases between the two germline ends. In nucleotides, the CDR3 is TGTGCCAGCACGACTAGAAGTTTCCCCTACGAGCAGTACTTC. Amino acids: CASTTRSFPYEQYF.

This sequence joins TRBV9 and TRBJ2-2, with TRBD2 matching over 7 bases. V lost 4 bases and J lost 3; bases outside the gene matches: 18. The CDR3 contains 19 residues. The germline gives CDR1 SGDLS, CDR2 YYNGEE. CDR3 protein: CASSPHVGGVGVYTGELFF. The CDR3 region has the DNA TGTGCCAGCAGCCCCCACGTGGGGGGGGTAGGAGTATACACCGGGGAGCTGTTTTTT.

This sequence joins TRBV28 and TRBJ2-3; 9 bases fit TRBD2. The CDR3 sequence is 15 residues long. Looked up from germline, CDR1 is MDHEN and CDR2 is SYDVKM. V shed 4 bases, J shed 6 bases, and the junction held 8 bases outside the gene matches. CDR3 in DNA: TGTGCCAGCAGTTCCCATAGCGGGAGTACCGATACGCAGTATTTT. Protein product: CASSSHSGSTDTQYF.

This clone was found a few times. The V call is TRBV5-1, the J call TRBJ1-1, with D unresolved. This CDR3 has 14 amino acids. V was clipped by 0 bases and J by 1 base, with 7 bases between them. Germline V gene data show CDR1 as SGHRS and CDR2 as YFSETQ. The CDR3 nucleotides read TGCGCCAGCAGCTTGGACGTGGGGAACACTGAAGCTTTCTTT. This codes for CASSLDVGNTEAFF.

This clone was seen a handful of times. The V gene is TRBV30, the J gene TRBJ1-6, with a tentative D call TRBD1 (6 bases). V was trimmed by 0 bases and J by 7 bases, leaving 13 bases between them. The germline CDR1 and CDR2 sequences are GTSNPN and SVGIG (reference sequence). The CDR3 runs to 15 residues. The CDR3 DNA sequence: TGTGCCTGGAGTGTGGGGGGCTCCGGAAATTCACCCCTCCACTTT. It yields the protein CAWSVGGSGNSPLHF.

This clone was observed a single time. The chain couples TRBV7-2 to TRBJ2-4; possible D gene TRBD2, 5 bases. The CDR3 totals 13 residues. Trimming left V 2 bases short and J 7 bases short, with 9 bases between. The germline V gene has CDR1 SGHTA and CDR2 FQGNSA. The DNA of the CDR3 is TGTGCCAGCAGCTTAACCTCGGGGAACATTCAGTACTTC. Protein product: CASSLTSGNIQYF. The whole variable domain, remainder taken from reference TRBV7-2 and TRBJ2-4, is GAGVSQSPSNKVTEKGKDVELRCDPISGHTALYWYRQSLGQGLEFLIYFQGNSAPDKSGLPSDRFSAERTGGSVSTLTIQRTQQEDSAVYLCASSLTSGNIQYFGAGTRLSVL.

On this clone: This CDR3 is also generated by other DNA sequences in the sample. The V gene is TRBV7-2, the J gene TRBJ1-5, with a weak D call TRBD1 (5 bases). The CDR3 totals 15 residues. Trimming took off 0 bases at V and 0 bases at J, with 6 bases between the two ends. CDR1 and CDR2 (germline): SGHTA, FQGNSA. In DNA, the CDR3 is TGTGCCAGCAGCTTAGCGGGGGGTAGCAATCAGCCCCAGCATTTT. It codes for CASSLAGGSNQPQHF.

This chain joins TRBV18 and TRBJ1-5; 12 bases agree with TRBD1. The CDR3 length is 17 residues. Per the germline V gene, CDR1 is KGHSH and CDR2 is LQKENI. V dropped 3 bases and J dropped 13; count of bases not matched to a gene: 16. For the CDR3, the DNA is TGTGCCAGCTCACCCGGCCCACCCGGGACAGGGGGCGTTCAGCAGCATTTT. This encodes CASSPGPPGTGGVQQHF.

The CDR3 DNA reads as TGTGCCAGCAGCTTAGGCGGACTTACCGGGGAGCTGTTTTTT. It is translated as CASSLGGLTGELFF. This chain joins TRBV7-9 and TRBJ2-2, with D maybe TRBD2 (5 bases). V was shortened by 1 base and J by 5 bases, with 8 bases between the two germline ends. This CDR3 is built from 14 residues. Germline loops: CDR1 SEHNR, CDR2 FQNEAQ (reference sequence).

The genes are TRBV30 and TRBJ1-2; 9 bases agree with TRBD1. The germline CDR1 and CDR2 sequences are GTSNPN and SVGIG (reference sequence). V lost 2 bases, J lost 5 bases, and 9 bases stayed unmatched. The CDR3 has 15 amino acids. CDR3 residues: CAWSPDRGAQYGYTF. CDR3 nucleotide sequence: TGTGCCTGGAGTCCCGACAGGGGGGCTCAGTATGGCTACACCTTC.